This record covers a single T cell receptor beta chain. Its specificity is not known. The sample belongs to a study of OX40 agonist ivuxolimab in advanced cancers. Study information: The study enrolled dose-escalation patients with hepatocellular carcinoma, melanoma, renal cell or head and neck cancer. Study-level points and caveats: Expanded clones belonging to CD8+ T cells outnumbered, on average, those of CD4+. At 0.1 to 3.0 mg/kg, CD4+ and CD8+ blood T cells expanded clonally by week 6.

With 4 bases clipped from V and 6 bases from J, the junction kept 6 bases outside the gene matches. This CDR3 has 14 amino acids. Germline lookup yields CDR1 MNHEY and CDR2 SVGAGI. Assay used: immunoSEQ multiplex PCR; TCRdb lists only in-frame clones, some missing. This table has roughly 44,000 clones, approximately 80% appearing once. This sample comprised CD4+ or CD8+ T cells sorted from blood, obtained in a trial of the OX40 agonist ivuxolimab. The chain joins TRBV6-5 to TRBJ2-7, with 10 bases aligning to TRBD1. This sequence originates from an adult with an advanced solid tumor such as melanoma, head and neck, liver or kidney cancer. The CDR3 region is CASSSQTGGFEQYF. The CDR3 DNA reads TGTGCCAGCAGTTCCCAGACAGGGGGCTTCGAGCAGTACTTC.